The clone carrying this TCR beta chain was counted once. Sample treatment: roughly 19 received Ad26.COV2.S at low or high dose, single or two shots; a few received placebo; per-sample allocation not given. Repertoires come from day 63 after the first vaccine or placebo injection. The sample is drawn from a study of Ad26.COV2.S vaccination and SARS-CoV-2 variants. The CDR3 consists of 14 residues. Germline V gives CDR1 SGHRS, CDR2 YFSETQ. Trimming removed 3 bases from V and 7 bases from J, with 14 bases in between. Only in-frame clones appear in the TCRdb table, and some are missing; sequencing was by immunoSEQ multiplex PCR. The sample consists of approximately 400,000 clones, about 83% of them appearing once.

The TCR comes from a person aged 18-60 years who received the Ad26.COV2.S COVID-19 vaccine or a placebo. The sequenced sample was peripheral blood, obtained in a trial of Ad26.COV2.S vaccine versus placebo. The chain couples TRBV5-1 to TRBJ1-5; D might be TRBD1 (6 bases). The CDR3 loop reads CASSSTGGEQPQHF. CDR3 DNA: TGCGCCAGCAGCTCAACGGGGGGCGAGCAGCCCCAGCATTTT.